Presented here are 24 T cell receptor beta chains from one specimen sequenced in a study of response to subunit inactivated influenza vaccine. Via MiXCR, TCRdb re-called the RT-PCR reads, giving one row per CDR3 protein. The sample records hundreds of thousands of distinct CDR3 sequences, about 15% being singletons. The source was PBMCs from blood, collected 11 to 12 days after vaccination. The source of these receptors is a man in his fifties or sixties who received an inactivated influenza vaccine.

The chain uses TRBV20-1 and TRBJ1-2; a possible D gene is TRBD1 (5 bases). The CDR3 runs to 13 residues. V was clipped by 6 bases and J by 0 bases, with 11 bases between them. Germline CDR1 and CDR2: DFQATT and SNEGSKA (reference sequence). CDR3 residues: CSAGGSANYGYTF. The DNA of the CDR3 is TGCAGTGCGGGGGGATCAGCTAACTATGGCTACACCTTC.

The chain combines TRBV6-5 with TRBJ2-7, with 9 bases matching TRBD1. The CDR3 consists of 15 residues. Germline V gene sequence: CDR1 MNHEY, CDR2 SVGAGI. V was clipped by 4 bases and J by 1 base; unmatched bases: 5. CDR3 in amino acids: CASSSGTGISYEQYF. The CDR3 bases are TGTGCCAGCAGTTCCGGGACAGGGATATCCTACGAGCAGTACTTC.

V and J are TRBV12-3 or TRBV12-4 and TRBJ1-3; D is ambiguous. The CDR3 has 18 residues. The V and J ends lost 4 bases and 0 bases respectively, with 19 bases between them. The CDR3 is CASSSAGKRGGSGNTIYF. The CDR3 DNA sequence: TGTGCCAGCAGTTCTGCGGGAAAGCGGGGAGGCTCTGGAAACACCATATATTTT.

The chain joins TRBV12-3 or TRBV12-4 to TRBJ2-1; tentatively, D is TRBD2 (5 bases). The length of the CDR3 is 16 residues. V lost 0 bases and J 7 bases, leaving 16 bases between the germline ends. CDR3 sequence (DNA): TGTGCCAGCAGTTTAGCGAGCGGCATAGGCCAGAATGAGCAGTTCTTC. It codes for CASSLASGIGQNEQFF.

This chain links TRBV29-1 with TRBJ2-7, with a possible D match to TRBD2 (6 bases). CDR1 is SQVTM, CDR2 ANQGSEA, per germline. The CDR3 is 15 residues long. The germline V and J ends were trimmed by 6 bases and 2 bases, with 20 bases remaining between them. CDR3 amino acids: CSVAWGDPQAYEQYF. Written as DNA, the CDR3 is TGCAGCGTCGCCTGGGGGGACCCTCAAGCCTACGAGCAGTACTTC.

This clonotype was seen more than once but under ten times. The J gene is TRBJ1-2, the V gene TRBV29-1; unclear D gene. V was shortened by 3 bases and J by 7 bases, with 12 bases between the two germline ends. Germline V gives CDR1 SQVTM, CDR2 ANQGSEA. There are 12 residues in the CDR3. CDR3 sequence: CSVDGPLGGYTF. CDR3 in DNA: TGCAGCGTTGATGGTCCTTTGGGTGGCTACACCTTC.

The rearrangement joins TRBV24-1 to TRBJ1-5; D gene unclear. Trimming shortened V by 5 bases and J by 2 bases, and 6 bases separated the two germline ends. The V gene's germline CDR1 is KGHDR and CDR2 SFDVKD. This CDR3 is built from 13 residues. The CDR3 coding sequence is TGTGCCACCAGTGTGTTTGGCAATCAGCCCCAGCATTTT. Its protein product is CATSVFGNQPQHF.

The table lists this clonotype with a few counts. The chain links TRBV3-1 to TRBJ2-1, with D perhaps TRBD1 (6 bases). CDR3 size: 15 residues. Per germline, CDR1 LGHDT and CDR2 YNNKEL (reference sequence). V lost 4 bases, J lost 5 bases, and 15 bases lay in between. CDR3 coding DNA: TGTGCCAGCAGCCCTTTCCGAGGGGGAAACAATGAGCAGTTCTTC. Amino acid sequence: CASSPFRGGNNEQFF.

A few counts support this clonotype. The V gene is TRBV7-9, the J gene TRBJ2-3; D gene ambiguous. This CDR3 has 13 residues. Germline values: CDR1 SEHNR, CDR2 FQNEAQ (reference sequence). V was shortened by 7 bases and J by 4 bases, with 12 bases between the two germline ends. In DNA form, the CDR3 reads TGTGCCAGCAAACACGTCATTGCAGATACGCAGTATTTT. It translates to CASKHVIADTQYF. Together with reference TRBV7-9 and TRBJ2-3, the CDR3 gives the full variable domain: DTGVSQNPRHKITKRGQNVTFRCDPISEHNRLYWYRQTLGQGPEFLTYFQNEAQLEKSRLLSDRFSAERPKGSFSTLEIQRTEQGDSAMYLCASKHVIADTQYFGPGTRLTVL.

The V and J genes are TRBV20-1 and TRBJ1-2, with D possibly TRBD1 on 6 matching bases. The CDR3 has 14 amino acids. Trimming pared 0 bases from V and 4 bases from J, leaving 12 bases between. Looked up from germline, CDR1 is DFQATT and CDR2 is SNEGSKA (reference sequence). The CDR3 here is CSAREAGVVYGYTF. The DNA of the CDR3 is TGCAGTGCTAGAGAAGCAGGGGTCGTCTATGGCTACACCTTC.

This clonotype occurred a few times. This chain joins TRBV28 and TRBJ2-7, with D unresolved. V was shortened by 4 bases and J by 2 bases, with 9 bases between the two germline ends. Germline CDR1 and CDR2: MDHEN and SYDVKM. The CDR3 covers 13 residues. The CDR3 reads CASSSIAPYEQYF. CDR3 bases: TGTGCCAGCAGTTCGATCGCCCCCTACGAGCAGTACTTC. Complete variable domain (other parts from reference TRBV28 and TRBJ2-7): DVKVTQSSRYLVKRTGEKVFLECVQDMDHENMFWYRQDPGLGLRLIYFSYDVKMKEKGDIPEGYSVSREKKERFSLILESASTNQTSMYLCASSSIAPYEQYFGPGTRLTVT.

V gene TRBV7-2 combines with J gene TRBJ2-3; D gene unclear. This CDR3 is 15 amino acids long. Trimming shortened V by 2 bases and J by 2 bases, and 11 bases separated the two germline ends. Per the germline V gene, CDR1 is SGHTA and CDR2 is FQGNSA. The CDR3 region has the DNA TGTGCCAGCAGCTTACTAGGGTTCTACACAGATACGCAGTATTTT. This sequence encodes CASSLLGFYTDTQYF.

The J gene is TRBJ1-1, the V gene TRBV5-5; the D is unclear. The CDR3 sequence is 12 residues long. CDR1 SGHKS and CDR2 YYEKEE come from the germline V gene (reference sequence). The V and J ends lost 4 bases and 3 bases respectively, with 7 bases between them. Written as DNA, the CDR3 is TGTGCCAGCAGCGAGGACTACACTGAAGCTTTCTTT. Translating gives CASSEDYTEAFF.

This chain uses TRBV5-1 with TRBJ2-2, with 12 bases fitting TRBD2. The length of the CDR3 is 17 residues. Germline V CDR1 and CDR2: SGHRS, YFSETQ. V dropped 0 bases and J dropped 7; count of bases not matched to a gene: 7. The CDR3 bases are TGCGCCAGCAGCTTGGCCCTAGCGGGAGGGCCAGGCGGGGAGCTGTTTTTT. This sequence encodes CASSLALAGGPGGELFF.

This clonotype showed up just a few times. This chain links TRBV3-1 with TRBJ2-2; D may be TRBD1 (7 bases). V was pared by 1 base and J by 5 bases, with 14 bases between. CDR1 and CDR2 from the germline V gene are LGHDT and YNNKEL (reference sequence). The CDR3 contains 16 residues. CDR3 residues: CASSQARTGGTGELFF. In DNA, the CDR3 is TGTGCCAGCAGCCAAGCTAGGACAGGAGGGACCGGGGAGCTGTTTTTT.

In the case of this clonotype: Since a much larger clone is just one base distant, this may be a read error. This chain connects TRBV3-1 to TRBJ2-2, with D possibly being TRBD2 (6 bases). V lost 7 bases to trimming and J lost 1 base, with 13 bases between them. CDR1 is LGHDT and CDR2 is YNNKEL in the germline V gene (reference sequence). CDR3 length: 15 amino acids. The CDR3 is CASKITSRNTGELFF. In DNA, the CDR3 is TGTGCCAGCAAGATTACTAGCCGGAACACCGGGGAGCTGTTTTTT.

Turning to this clonotype: At one end, the junction sequence differs from germline, possibly due to a read error. The V and J genes are TRBV20-1 and TRBJ2-7; D may be TRBD1 (5 bases). The CDR3 extends over 15 amino acids. The V gene's germline CDR1 is DFQATT and CDR2 SNEGSKA (reference sequence). DNA of the CDR3: TGCAGTGCTAGAGAACGACAGCGAACGACCTACGAGCGGTACTTC. It specifies CSARERQRTTYERYF.

This clonotype was seen more than once but under ten times. The V call is TRBV7-9, the J call TRBJ2-1, with 10 bases aligning to TRBD2. Germline CDR1 is SEHNR and CDR2 is FQNEAQ (reference sequence). The CDR3 runs 16 residues. The trim removed 5 bases at V and 2 bases at J, leaving 6 bases unmatched. The CDR3 DNA follows: TGTGCCAGCAGCCGAGGGACTAGCGAAGCCTACAATGAGCAGTTCTTC. It translates to CASSRGTSEAYNEQFF.

This clonotype was observed a handful of times. This chain uses TRBV12-1 with TRBJ2-7; the table's D call of TRBD2 was not tested on the DNA. TRBV12-1 is a pseudogene. The CDR3 covers 18 residues. The CDR3 bases are TGTGCCAGCAGCTCCGGGACTAGCGGGATTGACGTCCCCTACGAGCAGTACTTC. This encodes CASSSGTSGIDVPYEQYF.

The table lists this clonotype with a few counts. This chain uses TRBV20-1 with TRBJ2-1; D may be TRBD2 (6 bases). Between the trimmed V and J ends, which lost 3 bases and 0 bases, there was a span of 9 bases. The length of the CDR3 is 14 residues. Per the germline V gene, CDR1 is DFQATT and CDR2 is SNEGSKA (reference sequence). CDR3 sequence reads: CSARQTSSYNEQFF. In DNA form, the CDR3 reads TGCAGTGCTAGGCAGACTAGCTCCTACAATGAGCAGTTCTTC.

This clonotype turned up a few times. The genes are TRBV12-3 or TRBV12-4 and TRBJ2-3, with 10 bases lining up with TRBD2. V dropped 4 bases and J dropped 5; count of bases not matched to a gene: 6. The CDR3 spans 15 residues. In DNA, the CDR3 is TGTGCCAGCAGTTCCCTAGCGGGGGCTTTAGATACGCAGTATTTT. Its translation: CASSSLAGALDTQYF.

This clonotype showed up just a few times. The chain uses TRBV18 and TRBJ2-1, with 10 bases lining up with TRBD2. The germline V gene encodes CDR1 KGHSH and CDR2 LQKENI. V gave up 0 bases and J gave up 7 bases; unmatched junction bases: 18. The CDR3 spans 20 residues. Here the CDR3 DNA reads TGTGCCAGCTCACCACCACCCAAACTAGCGGGAAGGAGAAGCTTTAATGAGCAGTTCTTC. This gives the protein CASSPPPKLAGRRSFNEQFF.

This clonotype was observed a handful of times. The V call is TRBV29-1, the J call TRBJ2-5, with 8 bases matching TRBD2. Germline CDR1 and CDR2: SQVTM and ANQGSEA. Unmatched junction bases numbered 2, after V lost 7 bases and J lost 4 bases. The CDR3 runs 11 residues. CDR3 loop: CSATSGETQYF. DNA of the CDR3: TGCAGCGCCACTAGCGGAGAGACCCAGTACTTC.

This clonotype was counted at least ten times. This chain joins TRBV5-6 and TRBJ2-7; 9 bases are shared with TRBD2. The trim removed 4 bases at V and 0 bases at J, leaving 8 bases unmatched. CDR3 length equals 16 residues. CDR1 is SGHDT and CDR2 is YYEEEE in the germline V gene. DNA for the CDR3: TGTGCCAGCAGCCGTTACTTAGCGGGGGACTCCTACGAGCAGTACTTC. It specifies CASSRYLAGDSYEQYF.